Listed below are T cell receptor beta chains from one sample, sequenced in a study of blood T cell repertoires in COVID-19. Data came from immunoSEQ multiplex PCR; TCRdb stores just in-frame clones and leaves some out. Of about 94,000 clones in the sample, approximately 79% are singletons; the top ten hold around 4%. The source material was peripheral blood. Source of these receptors: a man between 65 and 80 years old with COVID-19, enrolled during active disease. CDR3s include the opening cysteine and the closing phenylalanine or tryptophan. A D gene is named only where the DNA matches it firmly. A clone size is listed for some rows: how often the clone was seen (once, few, many), or a class if it is expanded.

TRBV7-2,few,TRBJ2-7,NA,TGTGCCAGCAGCTTAGTAGGCAGGGGATCTTCCTACGAGCAGTACTTC,CASSLVGRGSSYEQYF
TRBV4-2,few,TRBJ2-5,TRBD2,TGTGCCAGCACCACGACTAGCGCGAGTGGAGAGACCCAGTACTTC,CASTTTSASGETQYF
TRBV2,NA,TRBJ1-1,TRBD1,TGTGCCAGCAGAACACAGGGGGCGGCATTGAACACTGAAGCTTTCTTT,CASRTQGAALNTEAFF
TRBV6-2/TRBV6-3,NA,TRBJ2-7,TRBD1,TGTGCCAGCAGTTACCCCCCCGGGACAGGGTCCTACGAGCAGTACTTC,CASSYPPGTGSYEQYF
TRBV19,NA,TRBJ2-1,TRBD1,TGTGCCAGTAGGCGACAGGGAGATACCTACAATGAGCAGTTCTTC,CASRRQGDTYNEQFF
TRBV28,NA,TRBJ2-1,TRBD1,TGTGCCAGCGAGAGACAGGGGGTCGATGAGCAGTTCTTC,CASERQGVDEQFF
TRBV5-4,NA,TRBJ2-5,TRBD2,TGTGCCAGCAGCTCCGGGACTAGCGGGTACCAAGAGACCCAGTACTTC,CASSSGTSGYQETQYF
TRBV29-1,NA,TRBJ2-1,NA,TGCAGCGTTGATTCGGGTATATCTCGCAATGAGCAGTTCTTC,CSVDSGISRNEQFF
TRBV15,NA,TRBJ1-3,TRBD1,TGTGCCACCAGCAGAGCAGGAACCGACAGGGTCGGAGGAGCGGGAAACACCATATATTTT,CATSRAGTDRVGGAGNTIYF
TRBV4-3,few,TRBJ2-1,NA,TGCGCCAGCAGCCAATTCCTTGACAGTATAACATACAATGAGCAGTTCTTC,CASSQFLDSITYNEQFF
TRBV6-5,NA,TRBJ2-1,TRBD1,TGTGCCAGCAGGCGATTGGGACAGGGTATCGGTGAGCAGTTCTTC,CASRRLGQGIGEQFF
TRBV5-1,NA,TRBJ2-3,NA,TGCGCCAGCAGCTTGGCCAGTACGGGAATCCATACGCAGTATTTT,CASSLASTGIHTQYF
TRBV5-1,NA,TRBJ2-7,NA,TGCGCCAGCAGCTCAACGAGCTCCTACGAGCAGTACTTC,CASSSTSSYEQYF
TRBV3-1/TRBV3-2,NA,TRBJ2-7,NA,TGTGCCAGCAGCCCTTCTAGCGACCCCTACGAGCAGTACTTC,CASSPSSDPYEQYF
TRBV7-7,NA,TRBJ2-1,TRBD2,TGTGCTAGCAGCTTAGACGGACTAGCGGGAGGAAGTGAGCAGTTCTTC,CASSLDGLAGGSEQFF
TRBV27,NA,TRBJ2-5,TRBD1,TGTGCCAGCAGGGGGGACAGATCGTACCAAGAGACCCAGTACTTC,CASRGDRSYQETQYF
TRBV5-4,NA,TRBJ2-5,TRBD1,TGTGCCAGCAGCTCCCGCCAGGGGGTGGGAGAGACCCAGTACTTC,CASSSRQGVGETQYF
TRBV12-3/TRBV12-4,NA,TRBJ1-2,NA,TGTGCCAGCAGTTTAGGGCAGTCCCCTGGCTACACCTTC,CASSLGQSPGYTF
TRBV30,NA,TRBJ1-5,NA,TGTGCCTGGAGTGTACTGGGGACATATTCTCAGCCCCAGCATTTT,CAWSVLGTYSQPQHF
TRBV9,NA,TRBJ2-2,NA,TGTGCCAGCAGCGCCGGGACAAACACCGGGGAGCTGTTTTTT,CASSAGTNTGELFF
TRBV27,medium-sized,TRBJ2-2,NA,TGTGCCAGCAGTTTAAACTTACCCCAAAACACCGGGGAGCTGTTTTTT,CASSLNLPQNTGELFF
TRBV9,NA,TRBJ2-3,NA,TGTGCCAGCAGCGGGGTGGGACAACCTCCTGGCACAGATACGCAGTATTTT,CASSGVGQPPGTDTQYF
TRBV12-3/TRBV12-4,NA,TRBJ2-1,NA,TGTGCCAGCAGTCTTCAGGGTTTCAATGAGCAGTTCTTC,CASSLQGFNEQFF
TRBV7-2,once,TRBJ2-5,TRBD1,TGTGCCAGCAGACAGGGACAGGGGAGAGAGACCCAGTACTTC,CASRQGQGRETQYF
TRBV28,many,TRBJ2-3,TRBD2,TGTGCCAGCAGCCCCGGACAAATGCGGGAGAAGGAGGTTGGCACAGATACGCAGTATTTT,CASSPGQMREKEVGTDTQYF
TRBV12-2,NA,TRBJ2-7,NA,TGTGCAAGTCCCCCCCTAGCGGGAAACTACGAGCAGTACTTC,CASPPLAGNYEQYF
TRBV6-5,NA,TRBJ1-1,NA,TGTGCCAGCAGCACCCCACAGAACACTGAAGCTTTCTTT,CASSTPQNTEAFF
TRBV24-1,many,TRBJ2-3,NA,TGTGCCACCAGTGATGAGGACACCCAGTCATGGGATACGCAGTATTTT,CATSDEDTQSWDTQYF
TRBV7-9,NA,TRBJ1-1,NA,TGTGCCAGCAGCTTAGGCAGACAGGTCCAAAACACTGAAGCTTTCTTT,CASSLGRQVQNTEAFF
TRBV24-1,NA,TRBJ2-5,TRBD1,TGTGCCACCAGTGGGGGACAGACCTCGGGGACCCAGTACTTC,CATSGGQTSGTQYF